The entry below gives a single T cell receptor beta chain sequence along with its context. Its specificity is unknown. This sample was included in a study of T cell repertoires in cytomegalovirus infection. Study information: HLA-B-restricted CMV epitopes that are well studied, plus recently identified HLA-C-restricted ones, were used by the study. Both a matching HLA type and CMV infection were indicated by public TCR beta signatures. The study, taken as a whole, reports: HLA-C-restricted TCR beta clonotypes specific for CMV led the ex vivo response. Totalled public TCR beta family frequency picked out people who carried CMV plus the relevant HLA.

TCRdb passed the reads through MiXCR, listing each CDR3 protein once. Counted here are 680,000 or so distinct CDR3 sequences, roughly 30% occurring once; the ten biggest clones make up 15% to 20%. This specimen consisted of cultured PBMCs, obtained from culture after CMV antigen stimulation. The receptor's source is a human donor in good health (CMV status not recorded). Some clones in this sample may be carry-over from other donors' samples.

The CDR3 protein is CASTNRALAEAFF. CDR3 nucleotides: TGTGCCAGCACGAACAGGGCTTTAGCTGAAGCTTTCTTT. The V gene is TRBV7-9, the J gene TRBJ1-1; D is possibly TRBD1 (6 bases). The CDR3 spans 13 residues. In germline, CDR1 is SEHNR, CDR2 FQNEAQ (reference sequence). V lost 7 bases and J lost 6, with 15 bases in between. Based on the CDR3 plus reference TRBV7-9 and TRBJ1-1, the full variable domain is DTGVSQNPRHKITKRGQNVTFRCDPISEHNRLYWYRQTLGQGPEFLTYFQNEAQLEKSRLLSDRFSAERPKGSFSTLEIQRTEQGDSAMYLCASTNRALAEAFFGQGTRLTVV.